The 31 T cell receptor beta chains reported below all come from one sample, sequenced in a study of blood T cell repertoires in COVID-19. Assay: immunoSEQ multiplex PCR; the TCRdb copy retains only in-frame clones and omits some. The sample lists under 200,000 clones; around 86% were seen once. The sequencing sample was made of peripheral blood. The origin of the receptors is a man between 60 and 75 years old with acute or convalescent COVID-19.

The count of this clone is one. The chain uses TRBV28 and TRBJ1-3; no clear D. Germline CDR1 and CDR2: MDHEN and SYDVKM. The CDR3 totals 15 residues. V was cut by 4 bases and J by 3 bases, with 13 bases left in between. In DNA form, the CDR3 reads TGTGCCAGCAGTTCACCAGGACTCGGTGGAAACACCATATATTTT. Amino acid sequence: CASSSPGLGGNTIYF.

The chain joins TRBV11-1 to TRBJ2-5, with 9 bases fitting TRBD1. The CDR3 runs to 15 residues. V was clipped by 3 bases and J by 3 bases; unmatched bases: 5. Germline assignment: CDR1 SGHAT and CDR2 FQDESV (reference sequence). CDR3 nucleotides: TGTGCCAGCAGCTTGACAGGGGGTATGGAAGAGACCCAGTACTTC. Protein: CASSLTGGMEETQYF. Complete variable domain (other parts from reference TRBV11-1 and TRBJ2-5): EAEVAQSPRYKITEKSQAVAFWCDPISGHATLYWYRQILGQGPELLVQFQDESVVDDSQLPKDRFSAERLKGVDSTLKIQPAELGDSAMYLCASSLTGGMEETQYFGPGTRLLVL.

The genes are TRBV20-1 and TRBJ1-1; D is uncertain. Germline CDR1 is DFQATT and CDR2 is SNEGSKA (reference sequence). Trimming stripped 6 bases from V and 7 bases from J, with 12 bases between. This CDR3 is built from 11 residues. This CDR3 is CSAIAGNEAFF. The DNA for the CDR3 is TGCAGTGCCATCGCCGGTAATGAAGCTTTCTTT.

This chain joins TRBV6-1 and TRBJ1-5; weak D call: TRBD1 (6 bases). Trimming pared 0 bases from V and 8 bases from J, leaving 17 bases between. CDR1 is MNHNS, CDR2 SASEGT, per germline. The CDR3 is 16 amino acids. CDR3 residues: CASSEALIGRGEPQHF. CDR3 bases: TGTGCCAGCAGTGAAGCGCTTATAGGCAGGGGTGAGCCCCAGCATTTT.

The chain joins TRBV12-5 to TRBJ2-3; 13 bases agree with TRBD2. V was pared by 6 bases and J by 5 bases, with 5 bases of the junction left unmatched. The CDR3 contains 15 residues. Germline V gene data show CDR1 as LGHNT and CDR2 as FRNRAP. The CDR3 coding sequence is TGTGCTAGTGGAGCCGGGACTAGCGGGAAAGATACGCAGTATTTT. Translated: CASGAGTSGKDTQYF.

The chain carries TRBV19 and TRBJ2-1; 9 bases map to TRBD2. The CDR3 has 15 amino acids. The germline V gene has CDR1 LNHDA and CDR2 SQIVND (reference sequence). The V gene end was trimmed by 5 bases and the J gene end by 6 bases; junction bases not matched to a gene: 8. The DNA for the CDR3 is TGTGCCAGTAGTCTCACTAGCGGGCCCTTCAATGAGCAGTTCTTC. This encodes CASSLTSGPFNEQFF.

The chain is built from TRBV7-8 and TRBJ1-5; TRBD1 is a possible D gene (6 bases). Per the germline V gene, CDR1 is SGHVS and CDR2 is FQNEAQ. Trimming left V 4 bases short and J 6 bases short, with 16 bases between. The CDR3 sequence is 15 residues long. The CDR3: CASSWTDGRGQPQHF. CDR3 sequence (DNA): TGTGCCAGCAGCTGGACAGATGGTCGTGGTCAGCCCCAGCATTTT. Together with reference TRBV7-8 and TRBJ1-5, the CDR3 gives the full variable domain: GAGVSQSPRYKVAKRGQDVALRCDPISGHVSLFWYQQALGQGPEFLTYFQNEAQLDKSGLPSDRFFAERPEGSVSTLKIQRTQQEDSAVYLCASSWTDGRGQPQHFGDGTRLSIL.

This clone was seen only a few times. This chain uses TRBV28 with TRBJ1-6; no firm D call. The CDR3 covers 15 residues. The germline CDR1 and CDR2 sequences are MDHEN and SYDVKM. Trimming took off 3 bases at V and 1 base at J, with 7 bases between the two ends. The CDR3 region is CASSFDTSYNSPLHF. The CDR3 bases are TGTGCCAGCAGTTTTGACACGTCCTATAATTCACCCCTCCACTTT. Drawing the rest from reference TRBV28 and TRBJ1-6, the complete variable domain is DVKVTQSSRYLVKRTGEKVFLECVQDMDHENMFWYRQDPGLGLRLIYFSYDVKMKEKGDIPEGYSVSREKKERFSLILESASTNQTSMYLCASSFDTSYNSPLHFGNGTRLTVT.

This clone has just a few counts. The rearrangement uses TRBV7-9 and TRBJ2-1, with 11 bases fitting TRBD2. The CDR3 has 17 amino acids. Germline CDR1 and CDR2: SEHNR and FQNEAQ (reference sequence). J was trimmed by 5 bases and V by 5 bases; bases with no gene match: 11. CDR3 amino acids: CASSPSLAGGKNNEQFF. CDR3 nucleotide sequence: TGTGCCAGCAGCCCCTCCTTAGCGGGAGGGAAGAACAATGAGCAGTTCTTC.

The rearrangement links TRBV2 to TRBJ1-1, with 9 bases matching TRBD1. This CDR3 has 17 amino acids. Looked up from germline, CDR1 is SNHLY and CDR2 is FYNNEI. V lost 2 bases to trimming and J lost 3 bases; unmatched junction nucleotides: 10. In nucleotides, the CDR3 is TGTGCCAGCAGTGAATCTAGACAGGGGGTGGGGGACACTGAAGCTTTCTTT. It is translated as CASSESRQGVGDTEAFF.

The DNA for the CDR3 is TGTGCCAGCAGCCTGCAGACAGGGGGCCCTTCTGAAGCTTTCTTT. Encoded protein: CASSLQTGGPSEAFF. The chain couples TRBV7-2 to TRBJ1-1; the match to TRBD1 covers 10 bases. The V gene's germline CDR1 is SGHTA and CDR2 FQGNSA. With V trimmed by 5 bases and J by 6 bases, 9 bases remained unmatched. The CDR3 loop spans 15 amino acids.

The J gene is TRBJ1-2, the V gene TRBV7-8, with D tentatively TRBD1 (5 bases). With 2 bases removed from V and 5 bases from J, the gap between germline ends came to 15 bases. Germline lookup yields CDR1 SGHVS and CDR2 FQNEAQ. CDR3 length equals 15 residues. Here the CDR3 reads CASSLPPGGGYGYTF. The CDR3 DNA is TGTGCCAGCAGCTTACCGCCCGGGGGAGGATATGGCTACACCTTC.

The chain has TRBV7-3 and TRBJ2-3; 7 positions agree with TRBD2. Germline CDR1 reads SGHTA; CDR2 reads FQGTGA. The V segment lost 5 bases and the J segment 0 bases; nucleotides outside the gene matches: 5. The CDR3 length is 15 residues. CDR3 protein: CASSRGGSSTDTQYF. DNA for the CDR3: TGTGCCAGCAGCCGCGGGGGTTCTAGCACAGATACGCAGTATTTT.

The chain recombines TRBV28 with TRBJ1-3, with a tentative D call TRBD1 (5 bases). The germline CDR1 and CDR2 sequences are MDHEN and SYDVKM. Trimming pared 7 bases from V and 2 bases from J, leaving 15 bases between. The CDR3 has 15 residues. The CDR3 reads CASIRGPTAGNTIYF. Written as DNA, the CDR3 is TGTGCCAGCATAAGGGGTCCCACCGCTGGAAACACCATATATTTT.

The CDR3 here is CASGYGLAGGPGGETQYF. The CDR3 bases are TGCGCCAGCGGATACGGACTAGCGGGAGGGCCCGGCGGGGAGACCCAGTACTTC. The chain couples TRBV5-1 to TRBJ2-5, with 15 bases fitting TRBD2. Germline V gene lookup returns CDR1 SGHRS and CDR2 YFSETQ. The V segment lost 7 bases and the J segment 5 bases; nucleotides outside the gene matches: 15. The CDR3 length is 18 residues.

The rearrangement joins TRBV28 to TRBJ1-2; no firm D call. The V gene lost 5 bases and the J gene lost 5 bases, with 15 bases spanning the gap. The CDR3 is 14 residues long. Germline CDR1 is MDHEN and CDR2 is SYDVKM. The CDR3 sequence is CASSPFPVVYGYTF. In nucleotides, the CDR3 is TGTGCCAGCAGTCCCTTTCCGGTTGTTTATGGCTACACCTTC.

The CDR3: CASSSPTGADEQYF. In DNA form, the CDR3 reads TGTGCCAGCAGCTCGCCAACAGGGGCGGACGAGCAGTACTTC. V usage is TRBV11-2 and J usage is TRBJ2-7, with TRBD1 matching over 7 bases. Germline V gene lookup returns CDR1 SGHAT and CDR2 FQNNGV. The CDR3 has 14 residues. Trimming cost V 4 bases and J 5 bases; bases outside gene matches: 8.

The chain has TRBV10-3 and TRBJ2-3, with TRBD2 matching over 13 bases. The germline V gene encodes CDR1 ENHRY and CDR2 SYGVKD. J gave up 2 bases and V 11 bases, and 4 bases lay outside the gene matches. The CDR3 totals 14 residues. For the CDR3, the DNA is TGTGCCTCGACTAGCGGGAGGTACACAGATACGCAGTATTTT. This codes for CASTSGRYTDTQYF.

The chain joins TRBV7-9 to TRBJ1-5, with D hard to call. This CDR3 is 15 amino acids long. V gave up 2 bases and J gave up 5 bases, with 13 bases separating them. Germline CDR1 and CDR2: SEHNR and FQNEAQ (reference sequence). CDR3 region: CASSLTRLPHQPQHF. In DNA form, the CDR3 reads TGTGCCAGCAGCTTAACTCGACTGCCTCATCAGCCCCAGCATTTT.

The genes are TRBV11-2 and TRBJ1-3; unclear D gene. The germline V and J ends were trimmed by 5 bases and 1 base, with 6 bases remaining between them. This CDR3 has 13 amino acids. Germline V gene sequence: CDR1 SGHAT, CDR2 FQNNGV. The CDR3 sequence: CASSPTSGNTIYF. CDR3 sequence (DNA): TGTGCCAGCAGCCCCACTTCTGGAAACACCATATATTTT.

CDR3 nucleotide sequence: TGTGCCAGCACTCTCACAGGTAGAACTGAAGCTTTCTTT. As protein: CASTLTGRTEAFF. The chain uses TRBV7-2 and TRBJ1-1, with D tentatively TRBD1 (5 bases). The CDR3 has 13 residues. V dropped 7 bases and J dropped 5 bases, with 14 bases sitting between them. Germline CDR1 and CDR2: SGHTA and FQGNSA.

This chain joins TRBV6-5 and TRBJ2-2, with 7 nucleotides matching TRBD1. The V and J ends lost 11 bases and 4 bases, in that order; junction bases with no gene match: 7. The CDR3 consists of 13 residues. Per the germline V gene, CDR1 is MNHEY and CDR2 is SVGAGI. In DNA, the CDR3 is TGTGCCTCCGACAGGGCGGGCACCGGGGAGCTGTTTTTT. The encoded protein is CASDRAGTGELFF.

The chain recombines TRBV19 with TRBJ2-7; 7 bases agree with TRBD2. Germline-derived CDR1 and CDR2 are LNHDA and SQIVND (reference sequence). J lost 5 bases, V lost 3 bases, and 10 bases had no gene match. The CDR3 is 15 residues long. CDR3 protein: CASSISRGSSHEQYF. In DNA form, the CDR3 reads TGTGCCAGTAGTATCTCTCGCGGGAGTTCCCACGAGCAGTACTTC.

This clone was found once. V usage is TRBV9 and J usage is TRBJ2-5, with a weak D call TRBD2 (5 bases). The CDR3 length is 12 residues. Germline CDR1 reads SGDLS; CDR2 reads YYNGEE. Trimming shortened V by 0 bases and J by 7 bases, and 7 bases separated the two germline ends. CDR3 loop: CASSVDRGTQYF. DNA for the CDR3: TGTGCCAGCAGCGTAGATCGGGGGACCCAGTACTTC.

The chain's CDR3 is CASSTHSGSMREQYF. The CDR3 DNA follows: TGTGCCAGCAGTACCCATAGCGGGAGTATGCGCGAGCAGTACTTC. The gene calls are TRBV27 and TRBJ2-7; 9 bases align to TRBD2. V shed 5 bases, J shed 6 bases, and the junction held 11 bases outside the gene matches. This CDR3 has 15 amino acids. The V gene's germline CDR1 is MNHEY and CDR2 SMNVEV (reference sequence).

The rearrangement joins TRBV3-1 (or the pseudogene TRBV3-2) to TRBJ2-5; TRBD2 agrees at 9 bases. The germline V gene has CDR1 LGHDT and CDR2 YNNKEL (reference sequence). CDR3 length: 14 amino acids. J lost 4 bases, V lost 4 bases, and 4 bases had no gene match. The DNA of the CDR3 is TGTGCCAGCAGCCCGGCGGGAGGGCGAGAGACCCAGTACTTC. Its translation: CASSPAGGRETQYF.

This chain joins TRBV30 and TRBJ1-5; 9 bases fit TRBD1. V was clipped by 1 base and J by 5 bases; unmatched bases: 12. The germline V gene encodes CDR1 GTSNPN and CDR2 SVGIG (reference sequence). This CDR3 spans 17 amino acids. The DNA for the CDR3 is TGTGCCTGGAGTGGAGTAGCCGGGACAGGGATGCATCAGCCCCAGCATTTT. Its protein product is CAWSGVAGTGMHQPQHF. The variable domain in full, completed from reference TRBV30 and TRBJ1-5, reads SQTIHQWPATLVQPVGSPLSLECTVEGTSNPNLYWYRQAAGRGLQLLFYSVGIGQISSEVPQNLSASRPQDRQFILSSKKLLLSDSGFYLCAWSGVAGTGMHQPQHFGDGTRLSIL.

J is TRBJ1-6 and V is TRBV5-1, with D maybe TRBD1 (6 bases). V lost 3 bases to trimming and J lost 8 bases, with 15 bases between them. CDR3 length equals 15 residues. Per the germline V gene, CDR1 is SGHRS and CDR2 is YFSETQ. The CDR3 DNA reads as TGCGCCAGCAGCTCAGAGGGGGTAGTGGATTCACCCCTCCACTTT. This encodes CASSSEGVVDSPLHF.

This sequence joins TRBV7-6 and TRBJ2-3; 10 nucleotides match TRBD2. CDR1 SGHVS and CDR2 FNYEAQ come from the germline V gene. The CDR3 is 16 residues long. With V trimmed by 5 bases and J by 9 bases, 14 bases remained unmatched. The CDR3 coding sequence is TGTGCCAGCAGCACCGCTAGCGGGAGTTCCTCGGGCACGCAGTATTTT. Its translation is CASSTASGSSSGTQYF.

This chain links TRBV19 with TRBJ2-3; a weak D match, TRBD2 (6 bases). From germline, CDR1 is LNHDA and CDR2 SQIVND (reference sequence). The CDR3 totals 13 residues. Trimming removed 9 bases at V and 2 bases at J, with 12 bases between. The CDR3 coding sequence is TGTGCCAGGACGGAGGGTGTCACAGATACGCAGTATTTT. Translated: CARTEGVTDTQYF.

The chain recombines TRBV7-6 with TRBJ1-3; D uncertain. The CDR3 is 16 amino acids. Trimming took off 4 bases at V and 0 bases at J, with 13 bases between the two ends. Germline V lookup: CDR1 SGHVS, CDR2 FNYEAQ. The CDR3 DNA is TGTGCCAGCAGCTCCCCTTATTCCCTCTCTGGAAACACCATATATTTT. Protein: CASSSPYSLSGNTIYF.